This T cell receptor beta chain derives from a study of blood T cells in healthy people across ages. Together with a sample-barcoded 5' primer, a J-beta primer mix was included in a second PCR lasting about 6 to 12 cycles. From the 5' RACE reads, TCRdb called clonotypes with MiXCR, one entry per CDR3 protein. The sample shows about 800,000 distinct CDR3 sequences, 20% to 25% of them seen only once. These data were also filed under a second study, of T cells of mothers and their children.

The TCR was taken from a boy between 5 and 17 years old in good health. Sequenced: blood.

CDR3 loop: CASSFPGFPYEQYF. CDR3 coding DNA: TGTGCCAGCAGCTTCCCGGGTTTTCCCTACGAGCAGTACTTC. V usage is TRBV5-5 and J usage is TRBJ2-5; no definite D call. The end of the DNA is better explained by TRBJ2-7, so the J call may be wrong. This CDR3 has 14 amino acids. Germline assignment: CDR1 SGHKS and CDR2 YYEKEE (reference sequence).